This T cell receptor beta chain was recorded in a study of blood T cell repertoires in COVID-19. Study at large: Collection of acute and convalescent COVID-19 samples took place in the United States, Italy and Spain. PBMCs, B-cell-depleted T cells, or T cells provided the cDNA or gDNA that made up the material.

In the source study's methods: How many nucleated cells were present was estimated from reference gene primer amplification. TCRdb's copy holds only in-frame clones and misses some; the assay was immunoSEQ multiplex PCR. The V and J calls and clone size are taken from that table; D and trimming were inferred from the DNA. The sample lists approximately 250,000 clones, roughly 80% occurring once. Germline V gives CDR1 SGHRS, CDR2 YFSETQ. The CDR3 is 16 residues long. The V gene lost 0 bases and the J gene lost 1 base, with 13 bases spanning the gap. The chain carries TRBV5-1 and TRBJ1-1; D gene uncertain. The sample comprised peripheral blood. This TCR came from a woman aged 55-70 years with active or convalescent COVID-19. The CDR3 DNA follows: TGCGCCAGCAGCTTGGGAGGGTCGGTGCAGAACACTGAAGCTTTCTTT. It is translated as CASSLGGSVQNTEAFF. Looking up the rest from reference TRBV5-1 and TRBJ1-1 gives the full variable domain: KAGVTQTPRYLIKTRGQQVTLSCSPISGHRSVSWYQQTPGQGLQFLFEYFSETQRNKGNFPGRFSGRQFSNSRSEMNVSTLELGDSALYLCASSLGGSVQNTEAFFGQGTRLTVV.